This TCR beta chain was sequenced during a study of T-cell reconstitution after alpha-beta-depleted transplantation in children. Using unique molecular identifiers, the investigators prepared the TCRbeta library. One entry per CDR3 protein results from TCRdb running MiXCR on the PCR reads. The table has around 230,000 distinct CDR3 sequences, approximately 19% seen once. A few counts support this clonotype. Its antigen remains unidentified. The study's findings and limits: Counts and diversity of T cells one year after transplant came mostly from newly produced T cells.

The trim removed 4 bases at V and 6 bases at J, leaving 8 bases unmatched. The CDR3 runs to 14 residues. Germline CDR1 reads SGHVS; CDR2 reads FNYEAQ. The rearrangement uses TRBV7-6 and TRBJ2-7, with TRBD2 identical over 8 bases. This TCR was sampled from a male patient aged 2 to 10 who had a stem cell transplant for acute lymphoblastic leukemia, so the T cells may come from the graft donor. Specimen: PBMCs, mostly from graft donor cells, collected 360 days after TCRalphabeta/CD19-depleted stem cell transplant. CDR3 in DNA: TGTGCCAGCAGCTCCCTAGCGGGTCCCACCGAGCAGTACTTC. It yields the protein CASSSLAGPTEQYF. The variable domain in full, with the rest retrieved from reference TRBV7-6 and TRBJ2-7, is GAGVSQSPRYKVTKRGQDVALRCDPISGHVSLYWYRQALGQGPEFLTYFNYEAQQDKSGLPNDRFSAERPEGSISTLTIQRTEQRDSAMYRCASSSLAGPTEQYFGPGTRLTVT.